Listed below are T cell receptor beta chains from one sample, sequenced in a study of radiation and T cells in renal cell carcinoma. Profiling relied on immunoSEQ multiplex PCR, and the TCRdb table lists in-frame clones only, not all of them. The sample records more than 100,000 clones, more than 70% being singletons. The specimen was blood, collected from a patient whose treatment included radiotherapy and nephrectomy. Receptors originate from a woman aged 70-85 years with renal cell carcinoma. Each CDR3 is given with its conserved first and last residue. D genes are given only for firm matches. Size is omitted from some rows. Given values are once, few, many or a class for expanded clones.

cdr3_aa | cdr3_nt | v_call | d_call | j_call | clone_size
CASSVGQGGTYEQYF | TGTGCCAGCAGCGTAGGACAGGGGGGAACCTACGAGCAGTACTTC | TRBV9 | TRBD1 | TRBJ2-7 | NA
CASSIGRTDGGYTF | TGTGCCAGTAGTATTGGGAGAACAGACGGGGGCTACACCTTC | TRBV19 | NA | TRBJ1-2 | NA
CASSLDGGGTGELFF | TGCGCCAGCAGCTTGGATGGGGGCGGGACCGGGGAGCTGTTTTTT | TRBV5-1 | NA | TRBJ2-2 | NA
CASIRSGTDTQYF | TGTGCCAGCATCCGAAGTGGGACAGATACGCAGTATTTT | TRBV27 | NA | TRBJ2-3 | NA
CASSQAPPSAPLAGIYNEQFF | TGCGCCAGCAGCCAAGCGCCCCCCTCGGCCCCTCTAGCGGGGATTTACAATGAGCAGTTCTTC | TRBV4-3 | TRBD2 | TRBJ2-1 | NA
CASVREGHGEKLFF | TGTGCCAGCGTACGGGAAGGGCATGGCGAAAAACTGTTTTTT | TRBV28 | NA | TRBJ1-4 | NA
CAWSLDSINTQYF | TGTGCCTGGAGCCTGGACTCAATCAATACGCAGTATTTT | TRBV30 | NA | TRBJ2-3 | NA
CASSRRQGWNYGYTF | TGTGCCAGCAGTCGCCGACAGGGATGGAACTATGGCTACACCTTC | TRBV27 | TRBD1 | TRBJ1-2 | few
CASSNRGTYEQYF | TGTGCCAGCTCGAACAGGGGGACCTACGAGCAGTACTTC | TRBV18 | TRBD1 | TRBJ2-7 | NA
CASSPIRKGTTEAFF | TGTGCCAGCAGCCCGATTAGGAAGGGGACCACTGAAGCTTTCTTT | TRBV6-1 | NA | TRBJ1-1 | NA
CASSIKGVNTEAFF | TGTGCCAGTAGTATAAAGGGGGTTAACACTGAAGCTTTCTTT | TRBV19 | NA | TRBJ1-1 | NA
CASSLRPGGGANVLTF | TGTGCCAGCAGCTTAAGGCCGGGTGGTGGGGCCAACGTCCTGACTTTC | TRBV7-3 | NA | TRBJ2-6 | once
CASSPTGNYGYTF | TGTGCCAGCAGTCCCACCGGGAACTATGGCTACACCTTC | TRBV27 | NA | TRBJ1-2 | NA
CASGTGSGSGANVLTF | TGTGCCAGCGGGACAGGGAGCGGCTCTGGGGCCAACGTCCTGACTTTC | TRBV11-3 | TRBD1 | TRBJ2-6 | NA
CASSLEFGGANVLTF | TGCGCCAGCAGCTTGGAATTTGGTGGGGCCAACGTCCTGACTTTC | TRBV5-1 | NA | TRBJ2-6 | NA
CASNPQGADTGELFF | TGTGCCAGTAATCCACAGGGGGCGGACACCGGGGAGCTGTTTTTT | TRBV19 | TRBD1 | TRBJ2-2 | NA
CSVAQLAGAPTGELFF | TGCAGCGTTGCCCAACTAGCGGGGGCCCCCACCGGGGAGCTGTTTTTT | TRBV29-1 | TRBD2 | TRBJ2-2 | NA
CASSLDAGGQPQHF | TGTGCCAGCAGCTTAGATGCGGGAGGTCAGCCCCAGCATTTT | TRBV7-2 | NA | TRBJ1-5 | NA
CAWVAGGTQF | NA | TRBV30 | NA | TRBJ1-1 | NA
CASSSGLAGRETQYF | TGTGCCAGTAGTTCGGGACTAGCGGGGAGGGAGACCCAGTACTTC | TRBV19 | TRBD2 | TRBJ2-5 | NA
CASSPQGGYNEKLFF | TGTGCCAGCAGCCCCCAGGGGGGTTATAATGAAAAACTGTTTTTT | TRBV9 | TRBD1 | TRBJ1-4 | NA
CASSLVGGATGELFF | TGCGCCAGCAGCTTGGTTGGGGGCGCAACGGGGGAGCTGTTTTTT | TRBV5-1 | NA | TRBJ2-2 | NA
CASSLVGGAKNGYTF | TGTGCCAGCAGCCTTGTTGGGGGGGCGAAAAATGGCTACACCTTC | TRBV7-9 | NA | TRBJ1-2 | once
CASSWETETQYF | TGCGCCAGCAGCTGGGAGACGGAGACCCAGTACTTC | TRBV5-1 | NA | TRBJ2-5 | few
CASSIGEISGANVLTF | TGTGCCAGTAGTATAGGAGAGATCTCTGGGGCCAACGTCCTGACTTTC | TRBV19 | NA | TRBJ2-6 | once
CASSPKGGVLADNQPQHF | TGTGCCAGCTCACCCAAGGGCGGGGTATTGGCGGACAATCAGCCCCAGCATTTT | TRBV18 | NA | TRBJ1-5 | NA
CASSSKGDRDWSSQETQYF | TGTGCCAGCAGCTCCAAAGGGGACAGGGATTGGTCGTCCCAAGAGACCCAGTACTTC | TRBV7-9 | TRBD1 | TRBJ2-5 | NA
CASSPTGGSHGYTF | TGTGCCAGCAGCCCAACGGGGGGGTCTCATGGCTACACCTTC | TRBV7-3 | NA | TRBJ1-2 | NA
CASSSIGGISYEQYF | TGTGCCAGCAGCTCGATTGGGGGGATCTCCTACGAGCAGTACTTC | TRBV5-4 | NA | TRBJ2-7 | NA
CATHRGRVGELFF | TGTGCCACCCACAGGGGCAGGGTCGGGGAGCTGTTTTTT | TRBV2 | TRBD1 | TRBJ2-2 | NA
CASSFPGKAHEQYF | TGTGCCAGCAGCTTCCCAGGGAAGGCCCACGAGCAGTACTTC | TRBV11-2 | NA | TRBJ2-7 | NA
CASSLIGTTDTQYF | TGTGCCAGCAGCCTCATTGGGACTACAGATACGCAGTATTTT | TRBV7-6 | NA | TRBJ2-3 | NA
CASSQGLQDKNIQYF | TGCGCCAGCAGCCAAGGGTTGCAGGACAAAAACATTCAGTACTTC | TRBV4-1 | NA | TRBJ2-4 | NA
CASSLWRDRVEKLFF | TGTGCCAGCAGCTTATGGCGGGACAGGGTTGAAAAACTGTTTTTT | TRBV11-2 | TRBD1 | TRBJ1-4 | NA
CASSLVGLAGGLGEETQYF | TGCGCCAGCAGCTTGGTTGGACTAGCGGGGGGGCTGGGAGAAGAGACCCAGTACTTC | TRBV5-1 | TRBD2 | TRBJ2-5 | once
CASSPRDRSTDTQYF | TGTGCCAGCAGCCCACGGGACAGGAGCACAGATACGCAGTATTTT | TRBV7-8 | TRBD1 | TRBJ2-3 | NA
CASSYSRVGNQPQHF | TGTGCCAGCAGTTACTCCAGGGTTGGCAATCAGCCCCAGCATTTT | TRBV6-5 | NA | TRBJ1-5 | NA
CASSLPRQGGGNTIYF | TGTGCCAGCAGCCTCCCTCGACAGGGCGGGGGAAACACCATATATTTT | TRBV5-4 | TRBD1 | TRBJ1-3 | NA
CASSFPGNEKLFF | TGTGCCAGCAGTTTCCCAGGGAATGAAAAACTGTTTTTT | TRBV28 | NA | TRBJ1-4 | NA
CASRNRGIGYGYTF | TGTGCCAGCAGAAACAGGGGGATTGGGTATGGCTACACCTTC | TRBV28 | TRBD1 | TRBJ1-2 | few
CASSLRTSGGYSYEQYF | TGTGCCAGCAGTTTACGGACTAGCGGGGGGTACTCCTACGAGCAGTACTTC | TRBV27 | TRBD2 | TRBJ2-7 | NA
CASSTGPQGETQYF | TGTGCCAGCAGTACCGGGCCCCAAGGGGAGACCCAGTACTTC | TRBV27 | NA | TRBJ2-5 | NA
CASSGRDRIITDTQYF | TGTGCCAGTAGTGGAAGGGACAGGATTATCACAGATACGCAGTATTTT | TRBV19 | TRBD1 | TRBJ2-3 | once
CASSSSGTSGGAYQETQYF | TGTGCCAGCAGCTCATCCGGGACTAGCGGGGGGGCCTACCAAGAGACCCAGTACTTC | TRBV5-6 | TRBD2 | TRBJ2-5 | NA
CASSLVRRQRQSGAFF | TGTGCCAGCAGCTTAGTTAGGCGACAAAGACAATCCGGGGCTTTCTTT | TRBV7-8 | NA | TRBJ1-1 | NA
CASSVAWTGGHNEQFF | TGTGCCAGCAGCGTAGCTTGGACGGGGGGTCACAATGAGCAGTTCTTC | TRBV9 | TRBD2 | TRBJ2-1 | NA
CASSETSGGAYEQYF | TGTGCCAGCAGCGAAACTAGCGGGGGGGCTTACGAGCAGTACTTC | TRBV7-2 | TRBD2 | TRBJ2-7 | NA
CAWSPARYQPQHF | TGTGCCTGGAGCCCGGCCAGGTATCAGCCCCAGCATTTT | TRBV30 | NA | TRBJ1-5 | NA
CASSQEARANTGELFF | TGCGCCAGCAGCCAAGAGGCCAGGGCAAACACCGGGGAGCTGTTTTTT | TRBV4-3 | NA | TRBJ2-2 | NA